This T cell receptor beta chain appears in the sequencing data of a study of T cells in tuberculosis. At the level of the study: In South Africa, adults with active tuberculosis were compared with IGRA-negative and latently infected IGRA-positive adolescents. Whole-study findings and limits: Active tuberculosis alpha repertoires lay closer to GMM-specific TCRs than controls'. Selection depended on which cryopreserved specimens were available.

The repertoire was sequenced with immunoSEQ multiplex PCR; TCRdb's copy has only in-frame clones and lacks some. In the table there are 30,000 to 40,000 clones, around 97% of which are singletons. Latent tuberculosis screening used tuberculin skin test and IGRA at entry. A note on this clone: Its specificity is unknown.

The TCR comes from a donor under 30 with latent tuberculosis or without tuberculosis infection. The sample was PBMCs.

The CDR3 DNA is TGTGCCAGCAGCCAAGACCGGAATCAGCCCCAGCATTTT. The encoded protein is CASSQDRNQPQHF. The V call is TRBV14, the J call TRBJ1-5; no reliable D call. This CDR3 is 13 amino acids long. V dropped 0 bases and J dropped 4 bases, with 4 bases sitting between them. Per the germline V gene, CDR1 is SGHDN and CDR2 is FVKESK.